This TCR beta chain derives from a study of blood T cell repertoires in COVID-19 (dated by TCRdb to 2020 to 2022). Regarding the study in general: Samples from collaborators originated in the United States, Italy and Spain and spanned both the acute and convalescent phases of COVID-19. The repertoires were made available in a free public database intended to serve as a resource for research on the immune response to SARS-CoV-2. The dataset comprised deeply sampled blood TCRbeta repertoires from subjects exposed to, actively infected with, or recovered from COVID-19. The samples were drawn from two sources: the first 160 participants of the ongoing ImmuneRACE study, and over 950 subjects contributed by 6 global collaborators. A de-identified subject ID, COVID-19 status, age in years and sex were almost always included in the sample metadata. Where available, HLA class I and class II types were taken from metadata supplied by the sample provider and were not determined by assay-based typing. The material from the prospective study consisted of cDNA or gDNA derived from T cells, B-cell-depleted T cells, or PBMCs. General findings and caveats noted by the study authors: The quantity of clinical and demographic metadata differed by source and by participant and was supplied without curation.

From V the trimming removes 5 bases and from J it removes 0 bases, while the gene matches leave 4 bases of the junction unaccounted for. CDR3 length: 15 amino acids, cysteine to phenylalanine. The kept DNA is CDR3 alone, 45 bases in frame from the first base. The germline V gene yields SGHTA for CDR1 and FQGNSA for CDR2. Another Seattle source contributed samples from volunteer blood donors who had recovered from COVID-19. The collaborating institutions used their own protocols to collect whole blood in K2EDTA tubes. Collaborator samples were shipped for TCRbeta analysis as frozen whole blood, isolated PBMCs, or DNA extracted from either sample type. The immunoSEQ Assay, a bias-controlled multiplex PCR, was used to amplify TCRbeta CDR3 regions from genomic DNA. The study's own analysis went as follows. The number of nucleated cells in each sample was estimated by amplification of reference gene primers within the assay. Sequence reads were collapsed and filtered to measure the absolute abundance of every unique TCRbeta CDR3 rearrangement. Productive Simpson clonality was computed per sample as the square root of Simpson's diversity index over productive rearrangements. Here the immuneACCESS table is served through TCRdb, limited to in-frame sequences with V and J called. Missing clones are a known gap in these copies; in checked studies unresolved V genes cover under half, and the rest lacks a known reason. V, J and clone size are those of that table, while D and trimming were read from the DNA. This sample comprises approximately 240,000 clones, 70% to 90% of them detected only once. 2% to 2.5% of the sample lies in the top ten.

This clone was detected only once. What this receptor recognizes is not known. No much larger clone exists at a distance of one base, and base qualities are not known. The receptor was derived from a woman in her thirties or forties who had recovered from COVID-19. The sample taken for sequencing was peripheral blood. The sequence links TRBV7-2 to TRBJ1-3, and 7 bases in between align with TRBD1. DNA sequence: TGTGCCAGCAGCGGACAGGTCCTCTCTGGAAACACCATATATTTT. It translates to CASSGQVLSGNTIYF.